What follows are 20 T cell receptor beta chains derived from one specimen sequenced in a study of blood T cell repertoires in COVID-19. TCRdb keeps only in-frame clones here, not all; method: immunoSEQ multiplex PCR. This table holds tens of thousands of clones, around 86% found once. Sequencing input: peripheral blood. These receptors all come from a woman in her sixties or seventies with acute or convalescent COVID-19.

This chain links TRBV4-2 with TRBJ1-1, with D perhaps TRBD1 (5 bases). The germline V and J ends were trimmed by 4 bases and 0 bases, with 9 bases remaining between them. This CDR3 comprises 14 residues. Germline values: CDR1 LGHNA, CDR2 YNFKEQ. CDR3: CASSLGGMNTEAFF. The CDR3 DNA sequence: TGTGCCAGCAGCCTGGGGGGTATGAACACTGAAGCTTTCTTT.

The chain carries TRBV7-2 and TRBJ1-6; 7 positions match TRBD1. Trimming removed 3 bases from V and 9 bases from J; junction bases left unmatched: 8. Germline V gives CDR1 SGHTA, CDR2 FQGNSA. This CDR3 contains 15 residues. CDR3 residues: CASSFGDRVASPLHF. The DNA of the CDR3 is TGTGCCAGCAGCTTTGGCGACAGGGTGGCTTCACCCCTCCACTTT.

The CDR3 spells CASSQRGNQPQHF. The CDR3 bases are TGTGCCAGCAGCCAGCGGGGAAATCAGCCCCAGCATTTT. The rearrangement joins TRBV3-1 (or the pseudogene TRBV3-2) to TRBJ1-5; D is unclear. The V and J ends lost 3 bases and 4 bases respectively, with 7 bases between them. The CDR3 is made up of 13 amino acids. The germline gives CDR1 LGHDT, CDR2 YNNKEL (reference sequence).

The chain links TRBV28 to TRBJ1-2; 7 nucleotides align to TRBD1. The CDR3 runs 14 residues. Germline V CDR1 and CDR2: MDHEN, SYDVKM. J was trimmed by 7 bases and V by 4 bases; bases with no gene match: 9. The CDR3 sequence is CASSSSRTGGGYTF. CDR3 DNA sequence: TGTGCCAGCAGTTCCAGTCGGACAGGAGGTGGCTACACCTTC.

The chain is built from TRBV19 and TRBJ2-1, with 8 bases identical to TRBD2. Germline CDR1 is LNHDA and CDR2 is SQIVND (reference sequence). V gave up 6 bases and J gave up 9 bases; unmatched junction bases: 7. The length of the CDR3 is 13 residues. Here the CDR3 DNA reads TGTGCCAGTAGGACCCGGACTAGCTTTGAGCAGTTCTTC. This translates into CASRTRTSFEQFF. The full variable domain, rest sourced from reference TRBV19 and TRBJ2-1, is DGGITQSPKYLFRKEGQNVTLSCEQNLNHDAMYWYRQDPGQGLRLIYYSQIVNDFQKGDIAEGYSVSREKKESFPLTVTSAQKNPTAFYLCASRTRTSFEQFFGPGTRLTVL.

The chain employs TRBV13 and TRBJ1-2, with 11 bases that match TRBD1. The CDR3 runs 17 residues. The V gene end was trimmed by 6 bases and the J gene end by 6 bases; junction bases not matched to a gene: 15. In germline, CDR1 is PRHDT, CDR2 FYEKMQ (reference sequence). The DNA for the CDR3 is TGTGCCAGCAGAGGAAATGCGGGACAGGGGGATCAGGATGGCTACACCTTC. This encodes CASRGNAGQGDQDGYTF.

This rearrangement joins TRBV4-2 to TRBJ1-1; 7 bases fit TRBD1. CDR3 length: 16 residues. Per germline, CDR1 LGHNA and CDR2 YNFKEQ. J gave up 5 bases and V 1 base, and 10 bases lay outside the gene matches. CDR3: CASSQGLDRVGTEAFF. Written as DNA, the CDR3 is TGTGCCAGCAGCCAAGGGTTAGACAGGGTGGGGACTGAAGCTTTCTTT.

J is TRBJ2-7 and V is TRBV24-1; D is possibly TRBD2 (6 bases). CDR1 and CDR2 from the germline V gene are KGHDR and SFDVKD. The CDR3 is 14 residues long. Trimming left V 4 bases short and J 2 bases short, with 11 bases between. CDR3 sequence: CATSEKRAPYEQYF. The CDR3 DNA is TGTGCCACCAGTGAGAAGCGGGCCCCCTACGAGCAGTACTTC.

The table lists this clone with a count of one. The chain is built from TRBV6-6 and TRBJ2-1, with 15 bases lining up with TRBD2. This CDR3 comprises 17 residues. Germline V gene data show CDR1 as MNHNY and CDR2 as SVGAGI (reference sequence). Trimming removed 5 bases from V and 7 bases from J; junction bases left unmatched: 9. The CDR3 spells CASSPRTSGGARNEQFF. The CDR3 nucleotides are TGTGCCAGCAGTCCGCGGACTAGCGGGGGGGCAAGGAATGAGCAGTTCTTC.

The V and J genes are TRBV2 and TRBJ1-1; 10 nucleotides agree with TRBD1. The V gene end was trimmed by 6 bases and the J gene end by 3 bases; junction bases not matched to a gene: 13. Germline assignment: CDR1 SNHLY and CDR2 FYNNEI. This CDR3 has 17 amino acids. The CDR3: CASRAGTGEISDTEAFF. CDR3 sequence (DNA): TGTGCCAGCAGGGCCGGGACAGGGGAAATATCAGACACTGAAGCTTTCTTT.

The chain has TRBV9 and TRBJ1-1; D is perhaps TRBD1 (6 bases). The CDR3 runs 14 residues. Germline-derived CDR1 and CDR2 are SGDLS and YYNGEE. V was trimmed by 4 bases and J by 5 bases, leaving 15 bases between them. The CDR3 loop reads CASSPRQASTEAFF. The CDR3 nucleotides are TGTGCCAGCAGCCCCCGACAGGCTTCTACTGAAGCTTTCTTT.

This rearrangement joins TRBV5-1 to TRBJ1-6, with unresolved D. The CDR3 sequence is 15 residues long. The V and J ends lost 3 bases and 2 bases respectively, with 9 bases between them. The germline V gene encodes CDR1 SGHRS and CDR2 YFSETQ. The CDR3: CASSSGEPYNSPLHF. The CDR3 DNA follows: TGCGCCAGCAGCTCCGGAGAGCCCTATAATTCACCCCTCCACTTT.

This clone was counted a few times. This chain uses TRBV5-4 with TRBJ2-2; no firm D call. Trimming pared 1 base from V and 0 bases from J, leaving 7 bases between. Germline loops: CDR1 SGHNT, CDR2 YYREEE (reference sequence). The CDR3 runs 15 residues. The CDR3 reads CASSLSRANTGELFF. CDR3 nucleotide sequence: TGTGCCAGCAGCTTGAGTAGAGCGAACACCGGGGAGCTGTTTTTT.

This rearrangement joins TRBV28 to TRBJ1-2, with D hard to call. CDR3 size: 13 residues. Per the germline V gene, CDR1 is MDHEN and CDR2 is SYDVKM. Trimming shortened V by 6 bases and J by 4 bases, and 12 bases separated the two germline ends. The CDR3 is CASSRQNSYGYTF. CDR3 in DNA: TGTGCCAGCAGCAGACAAAACAGCTATGGCTACACCTTC.

The rearrangement joins TRBV6-1 to TRBJ1-4, with D perhaps TRBD1 (5 bases). The germline V gene has CDR1 MNHNS and CDR2 SASEGT. V was pared by 3 bases and J by 5 bases, with 16 bases between. The CDR3 extends over 16 amino acids. The CDR3 here is CASSDRGKGKNEKLFF. DNA of the CDR3: TGTGCCAGCAGTGATCGGGGGAAGGGAAAGAATGAAAAACTGTTTTTT.

The chain links TRBV19 to TRBJ1-3; 8 nucleotides agree with TRBD1. The CDR3 has 17 amino acids. Per the germline V gene, CDR1 is LNHDA and CDR2 is SQIVND (reference sequence). V lost 4 bases, J lost 2 bases, and 10 bases stayed unmatched. The CDR3 sequence is CASSTTRQGQAGNTIYF. Here the CDR3 DNA reads TGTGCCAGTAGTACTACAAGACAGGGGCAGGCTGGAAACACCATATATTTT.

This clone came up once. The rearrangement joins TRBV6-2 or TRBV6-3 to TRBJ2-7; 8 positions match TRBD1. This CDR3 comprises 14 residues. CDR1 is MNHEY and CDR2 is SVGEGT in the germline V gene. J lost 3 bases, V lost 6 bases, and 7 bases had no gene match. The CDR3 nucleotides read TGTGCCAGCAGCGCGACAGGGGTTCACTACGAGCAGTACTTC. This gives the protein CASSATGVHYEQYF.

This chain connects TRBV4-1 to TRBJ1-2; D might be TRBD1 (5 bases). Per the germline V gene, CDR1 is MGHRA and CDR2 is YSYEKL. This CDR3 has 17 residues. V was trimmed by 0 bases and J by 4 bases, leaving 18 bases between them. For the CDR3, the DNA is TGCGCCAGCAGCCAAGATCAGGGTGGGCGGGGCGTCTATGGCTACACCTTC. It codes for CASSQDQGGRGVYGYTF.

V and J are TRBV19 and TRBJ1-2; 8 bases align to TRBD1. V was pared by 4 bases and J by 5 bases, with 12 bases of the junction left unmatched. The CDR3 covers 16 residues. Per the germline V gene, CDR1 is LNHDA and CDR2 is SQIVND (reference sequence). In DNA, the CDR3 is TGTGCCAGTAGTAGTTCAGGGGGCCGCATCCGATATGGCTACACCTTC. Residues: CASSSSGGRIRYGYTF.

The chain carries TRBV20-1 and TRBJ1-5; 8 bases fit TRBD1. Germline trimming cut 3 bases from V and 6 bases from J; bases unmatched to any gene: 7. Per the germline V gene, CDR1 is DFQATT and CDR2 is SNEGSKA (reference sequence). This CDR3 is built from 14 residues. The CDR3 DNA follows: TGCAGTGCTAGTTCAGGGGGCGCAGGTCAGCCCCAGCATTTT. It codes for CSASSGGAGQPQHF.